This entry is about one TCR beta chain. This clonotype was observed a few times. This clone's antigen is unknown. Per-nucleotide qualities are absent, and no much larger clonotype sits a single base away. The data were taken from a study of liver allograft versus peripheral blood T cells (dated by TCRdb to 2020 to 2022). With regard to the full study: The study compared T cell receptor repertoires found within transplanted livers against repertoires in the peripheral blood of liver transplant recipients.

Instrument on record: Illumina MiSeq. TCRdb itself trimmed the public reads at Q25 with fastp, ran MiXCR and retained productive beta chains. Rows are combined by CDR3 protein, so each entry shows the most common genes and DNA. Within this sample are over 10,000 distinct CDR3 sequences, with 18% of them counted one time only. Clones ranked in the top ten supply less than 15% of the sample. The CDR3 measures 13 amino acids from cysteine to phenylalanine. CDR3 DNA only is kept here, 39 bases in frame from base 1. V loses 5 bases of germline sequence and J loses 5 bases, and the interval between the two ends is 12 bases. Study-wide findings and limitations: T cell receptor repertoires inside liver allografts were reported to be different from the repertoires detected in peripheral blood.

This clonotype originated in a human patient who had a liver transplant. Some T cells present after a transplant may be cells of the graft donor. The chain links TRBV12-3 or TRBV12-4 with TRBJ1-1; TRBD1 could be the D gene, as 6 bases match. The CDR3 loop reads CASSPTGLTEAFF. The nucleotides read TGTGCCAGCAGTCCGACAGGTCTGACTGAAGCTTTCTTT.